Included here is one T cell receptor (beta chain) sequence, with context. The source of the sample is a study of blood T cell repertoires in COVID-19. For the study at large: T cells, B-cell-depleted T cells, or PBMCs provided the cDNA or gDNA that served as material.

CDR1 is SEHNR and CDR2 is FQNEAQ in the germline V gene (reference sequence). This CDR3 has 19 residues. Unmatched junction bases numbered 15, after V lost 6 bases and J lost 0 bases. Seattle patients were enrolled while actively infected and followed longitudinally. In the authors' methods: Scientists estimated how many nucleated cells there were by amplifying reference gene primers. This table comes from immunoSEQ multiplex PCR, and its TCRdb copy is limited to in-frame clones, with some not included. V and J calls and clone size follow that table, whereas D and trimming were derived from the DNA. This table has roughly 340,000 clones, about 87% appearing once.

The sequenced sample was peripheral blood. The source is a woman aged 45 to 65 with COVID-19, enrolled during active disease. The chain links TRBV7-9 to TRBJ1-4; 8 bases match TRBD1. CDR3: CASSSTRDRTTSTNEKLFF. In nucleotides, the CDR3 is TGTGCCAGCAGTTCGACTAGGGACAGGACTACTTCAACTAATGAAAAACTGTTTTTT.